The clone carrying this T cell receptor beta chain was seen at least ten times. cDNA was made from approximately 500 ng RNA using alpha and beta constant primers. Alpha and beta chain libraries were made separately by chain-specific third strand synthesis with multiplexing indices. In TCRdb, the 5' RACE reads were re-called with MiXCR into one record per CDR3 protein. In the table there are some 13,000 distinct CDR3 sequences, about 9.8% of which are singletons. These data come from a study of HIV-infected patients and healthy controls. Whole blood was used without fractionation, so all unsorted peripheral T cells were included. Trimming cost V 3 bases and J 7 bases, with 12 bases left between them. This CDR3 is 13 amino acids long. Looked up from germline, CDR1 is MNHEY and CDR2 is SVGEGT.

This clonotype was sampled from an adult in good health. The sample was blood. The rearrangement uses TRBV6-2 or TRBV6-3 and TRBJ2-5; no definite D call. The CDR3 nucleotides are TGTGCCAGCAGTTATGGCGGCTTTCGGACCCAGTACTTC. It yields the protein CASSYGGFRTQYF.